The next 3 T cell receptor beta chains were all read from a single sample in a study of cytomegalovirus exposure and HLA in healthy donors (dated by TCRdb to 2016 to 2017). Receptor libraries were prepared by the immunoSEQ multiplex PCR assay. The multiplex PCR relied on a mix of 60 forward primers for TCR Vbeta segments and 13 reverse primers for TCR Jbeta segments. Sourced from immuneACCESS, this table was stored by TCRdb with only in-frame sequences that have V and J called. A share of the clones is absent; for the studies checked, an unresolved V gene accounts for under half, and the remainder has no known explanation. In this sample the table shows fewer than 200,000 clones, roughly 84% of which occur a single time. The ten largest clones capture about 2% of the sample. The sample was PBMCs. These receptors were taken from a man between 18 and 29 years old in good health and CMV-seropositive.

CDR3 sequence (DNA): TGTGCCAGCGGGTGGACAGTAAACACTGAAGCTTTCTTT. This codes for CASGWTVNTEAFF. The chain couples TRBV11-3 to TRBJ1-1; a possible D gene is TRBD1 (6 bases). This CDR3 comprises 13 residues. Per germline, CDR1 SGHNT and CDR2 YENEEA. The germline V and J ends were trimmed by 8 bases and 2 bases, with 12 bases remaining between them. The full variable domain, in which reference TRBV11-3 and TRBJ1-1 provide the parts outside the CDR3, is EAGVVQSPRYKIIEKKQPVAFWCNPISGHNTLYWYLQNLGQGPELLIRYENEEAVDDSQLPKDRFSAERLKGVDSTLKIQPAELGDSAVYLCASGWTVNTEAFFGQGTRLTVV.

V usage is TRBV4-3 and J usage is TRBJ1-1; 7 nucleotides align to TRBD1. The CDR3 is 14 residues long. With 0 bases clipped from V and 3 bases from J, the junction kept 1 base outside the gene matches. Germline assignment: CDR1 LGHNA and CDR2 YSLEER. CDR3 region: CASSQEGGYTEAFF. CDR3 bases: TGCGCCAGCAGCCAAGAAGGGGGCTACACTGAAGCTTTCTTT.

This chain links TRBV4-1 with TRBJ1-2, with D possibly TRBD1 on 6 matching bases. Germline-derived CDR1 and CDR2 are MGHRA and YSYEKL. The V end lost 1 base, the J end lost 0 bases, and 9 bases lay between the germline ends. The CDR3 sequence is 15 residues long. The CDR3 region is CASSQGDRTNYGYTF. The CDR3 region has the DNA TGCGCCAGCAGCCAAGGAGACAGGACTAACTATGGCTACACCTTC.